The source of this T cell receptor beta chain is a study of neoadjuvant nivolumab and ipilimumab in lung cancer. TCRdb keeps only in-frame clones here, not all; method: immunoSEQ multiplex PCR. The sample consists of 25,000 to 30,000 clones, about 80% of them appearing once. Sequencing was performed on tumor tissue, taken after neoadjuvant nivolumab, alone or with ipilimumab, at or shortly before surgery. The receptor was derived from an adult with non-small cell lung cancer.

The CDR3 loop reads CASSLGRAALRDQPQHF. The CDR3 DNA follows: TGTGCCAGCAGCTTAGGACGGGCAGCCCTACGGGATCAGCCCCAGCATTTT. The V and J genes are TRBV11-2 and TRBJ1-5; D unresolved. The V end was cut by 1 base, the J end by 5 bases, with 18 bases between. Germline lookup yields CDR1 SGHAT and CDR2 FQNNGV. The CDR3 totals 17 residues.